The entry below describes one T cell receptor (beta chain). Antigen specificity is unknown. These data are taken from a study of T cells in localized non-small cell lung cancer. Whole-study findings and limits: Across samples, adjacent lung featured a median around 56 of the top 100 tumor clones. Higher blood T cell density tracked longer overall survival.

Method: immunoSEQ multiplex PCR; TCRdb's copy keeps in-frame clones and lacks some. In the table there are some 90,000 clones, approximately 86% of which are singletons. Specimen: peripheral blood, collected before any cancer treatment. This receptor was identified in a man aged 40-75 years with stage I squamous cell lung carcinoma.

CDR3 sequence (DNA): TGTGCCAGCAGTTTGGACGGAGCCCGGGGAAACACCATATATTTT. Translating it yields CASSLDGARGNTIYF. The gene calls are TRBV6-5 and TRBJ1-3; the D is unclear. V was trimmed by 4 bases and J by 4 bases, leaving 14 bases between them. This CDR3 spans 15 amino acids. Germline V CDR1 and CDR2: MNHEY, SVGAGI.